This T cell receptor (beta chain) is from a study of shared clonotypes between healthy human individuals. Study-wide results and caveats: Non-shared clonotypes had lower generation probabilities than clonotypes shared by all four sorted-subset donors.

Method: immunoSEQ multiplex PCR; TCRdb's copy keeps in-frame clones and lacks some. This sample has nearly 2 million clones, with roughly 95% found just once. The naive CD8 fraction comprised CD45RO-negative cells positively selected for CCR7 and excluded terminally differentiated effector memory CD45RA+ cells. There are 16 residues in the CDR3. Germline V CDR1 and CDR2: SNHLY, FYNNEI. Unmatched junction bases numbered 11, after V lost 6 bases and J lost 3 bases. With respect to this clone: Antigen specificity is unknown.

The sequenced material came from naive CD8+ T cells sorted from blood. The V call is TRBV2, the J call TRBJ1-5; 7 bases match TRBD1. The sequence was collected from a man younger than 35 in good health. The CDR3 nucleotides are TGTGCCAGCAGGGAGTCCCGGGACAGTTCCAATCAGCCCCAGCATTTT. Residues: CASRESRDSSNQPQHF. Using reference TRBV2 and TRBJ1-5 for the parts outside the CDR3, the full variable domain is EPEVTQTPSHQVTQMGQEVILRCVPISNHLYFYWYRQILGQKVEFLVSFYNNEISEKSEIFDDQFSVERPDGSNFTLKIRSTKLEDSAMYFCASRESRDSSNQPQHFGDGTRLSIL.